This T cell receptor (beta chain) was obtained from a study of graft-versus-host responses after intestinal transplantation. Study in general: Isolated intestinal, liver-intestinal, or multivisceral transplants had been given to the recipients. Study outcomes and limitations: When patients had graft-donor T cell macrochimerism, their allografts held high graft-versus-host to host-versus-graft clonal ratios. Peak levels of circulating GvH clones tracked with early post-transplant HvG declines. Recipient marrow showed GvH clones, some seen first in ileum or blood.

CDR1 is LNHNV and CDR2 is YYDKDF in the germline V gene (reference sequence). This CDR3 is 15 amino acids long. The V segment lost 4 bases and the J segment 4 bases; nucleotides outside the gene matches: 7. On this clone itself: The antigen is not known.

The assay was immunoSEQ multiplex PCR, and TCRdb's table has in-frame clones only and misses some. The data hold about 89,000 clones, with around 93% observed a single time. The chain has TRBV15 and TRBJ2-7, with TRBD2 matching 10 bases. The specimen comprised unstimulated CD8+ T cells sorted from spleen or lymph node cells, sampled before intestinal transplant. This clonotype was sampled from a human donor who received an intestinal transplant. The CDR3 bases are TGTGCCACCAGCACTAGCGGGGGTCCCGGATACGAGCAGTACTTC. Translation gives CATSTSGGPGYEQYF.